This T cell receptor beta chain is from a study of T-cell reconstitution after alpha-beta-depleted transplantation in children (dated by TCRdb to the mid-2010s). In terms of the full investigation: T-cell immune reconstitution after TCRalphabeta/CD19-depleted allogeneic hematopoietic cell transplantation in children was quantitatively tracked in the study by means of TCR repertoire profiling.

Broader findings and caveats from the paper: In some patients, high TCRbeta diversity at day 60 was attributed to recipient T cells and intrathymic progenitors that had survived conditioning. Hyperexpanded clone frequencies declined over subsequent months; after one year, T-cell counts and TCRbeta diversity were mostly attributed to newly produced T cells. The apparently early recovery of alphabetaT-cell counts about two months after transplant reportedly depended on only several hundred rapidly expanded clones that came from non-depleted graft cells.

As encoded in the germline V gene, CDR1 is SQVTM while CDR2 is ANQGSEA. V trim: 6 bases; J trim: 4 bases; unmatched bases: 8. The CDR3 runs 15 amino acids, cysteine and phenylalanine included. Here the CDR3 DNA is all that survives: 45 bases in frame from base 1. This clonotype was seen only a few times. It lacks a known antigen. Base quality data are lacking; no much larger clone is found one base away. The library was generated by PCR. Sequencing was carried out with an Illumina HiSeq 2500. To normalize quantification of the TCRbeta repertoire, the TCR libraries were built with molecular barcoding that relied on unique molecular identifiers. TCRdb reanalyzed the raw reads on its own, using fastp at Q25 for trimming and MiXCR for clone calling, and kept in-frame beta chains. Each CDR3 protein gets just one entry, which takes the most common genes and DNA from the rows behind it. This sample lists around 580,000 distinct CDR3 sequences; under 25% were detected once. The ten biggest clones cover 13% to 15% of the sample.

The treatment or condition label here, explained by the study, means: allogeneic hematopoietic cell transplantation with graft depleted of TCRalphabeta T cells and CD19 B cells. The children who served as transplant recipients had been given grafts of TCRalphabeta/CD19-depleted allogeneic hematopoietic cells. The V gene is TRBV29-1 and the J gene is TRBJ2-3; 12 nucleotides in the junction match TRBD1. The source material was PBMCs, mostly from graft donor cells, sampled 360 days after TCRalphabeta/CD19-depleted stem cell transplant. This receptor was obtained from a boy younger than two who had a stem cell transplant for acute myeloid leukemia, so the T cells may come from the graft donor. The DNA sequence follows: TGCAGCGTGGGGGGGGGACAGGGGGCCTCAGATACGCAGTATTTT. This gives the protein CSVGGGQGASDTQYF.